The 19 T cell receptor beta chains given below trace back to one sample, sequenced in a study of blood T cell repertoires in COVID-19. Clones were read by immunoSEQ multiplex PCR, and TCRdb kept only the in-frame ones, dropping some. Of tens of thousands of clones listed, around nine tenths are singletons. The sample was peripheral blood. The source of these receptors is a human donor with active COVID-19. The donor label of this sample is uncertain.

This chain joins TRBV25-1 and TRBJ2-1; D unresolved. This CDR3 contains 13 residues. V lost 5 bases to trimming and J lost 4 bases, with 9 bases between them. Germline V lookup: CDR1 MGHDK, CDR2 SYGVNS. As DNA, the CDR3 is TGTGCCAGCAGTTTACCCGGTTACAATGAGCAGTTCTTC. Its protein is CASSLPGYNEQFF.

The rearrangement links TRBV27 to TRBJ2-5; 9 nucleotides align to TRBD1. V was pared by 4 bases and J by 5 bases, with 5 bases of the junction left unmatched. Per germline, CDR1 MNHEY and CDR2 SMNVEV (reference sequence). This CDR3 is built from 14 residues. The CDR3 DNA reads TGTGCCAGCAGTTCACAGGGGGCAGTGGAGACCCAGTACTTC. Protein product: CASSSQGAVETQYF.

This rearrangement joins TRBV6-5 to TRBJ2-2; D gene ambiguous. The germline gives CDR1 MNHEY, CDR2 SVGAGI. V gave up 2 bases and J gave up 3 bases, with 7 bases separating them. CDR3 length: 14 residues. The CDR3 coding sequence is TGTGCCAGCAGTTACGCGGAAGACACCGGGGAGCTGTTTTTT. This sequence encodes CASSYAEDTGELFF.

CDR3 DNA sequence: TGTGCCAGCAGTTTATCGGGGGCGGGTTCACCCCTCCACTTT. It is translated as CASSLSGAGSPLHF. The J gene is TRBJ1-6, the V gene TRBV27, with D tentatively TRBD1 (6 bases). Germline loops: CDR1 MNHEY, CDR2 SMNVEV (reference sequence). V was shortened by 0 bases and J by 9 bases, with 9 bases between the two germline ends. The CDR3 covers 14 residues.

The chain combines TRBV2 with TRBJ2-1; 11 positions agree with TRBD2. The CDR3 extends over 14 amino acids. V was pared by 6 bases and J by 4 bases, with 2 bases of the junction left unmatched. Germline V gives CDR1 SNHLY, CDR2 FYNNEI. The CDR3 reads CASRVAGGYNEQFF. Here the CDR3 DNA reads TGTGCCAGCAGGGTAGCGGGGGGGTACAATGAGCAGTTCTTC.

The CDR3 loop is CASSQVQVLDNEQFF. The CDR3 DNA reads as TGCGCCAGCAGCCAAGTACAGGTCCTAGACAATGAGCAGTTCTTC. The V call is TRBV4-1, the J call TRBJ2-1; a possible D gene is TRBD1 (5 bases). From germline, CDR1 is MGHRA and CDR2 YSYEKL. Trimming removed 1 base at V and 5 bases at J, with 12 bases between. The CDR3 extends over 15 amino acids.

The chain is built from TRBV2 and TRBJ2-5; a weak D match, TRBD2 (5 bases). The length of the CDR3 is 11 residues. Trimming took 6 bases from V and 5 from J, leaving 7 bases between them. The germline CDR1 and CDR2 sequences are SNHLY and FYNNEI. The CDR3 is CASRDFETQYF. In DNA form, the CDR3 reads TGTGCCAGCAGGGACTTTGAGACCCAGTACTTC.

In DNA, the CDR3 is TGTGCCAGCAGTTTCTCCGGGACTAGAGCCTACGAGCAGTACTTC. Residues: CASSFSGTRAYEQYF. V usage is TRBV27 and J usage is TRBJ2-7; 8 positions match TRBD2. Germline V gene lookup returns CDR1 MNHEY and CDR2 SMNVEV (reference sequence). The CDR3 is 15 residues long. V lost 3 bases and J lost 2; bases outside the gene matches: 6.

The chain has TRBV5-1 and TRBJ1-3; TRBD1 might be the D (6 bases). Trimming cost V 6 bases and J 3 bases, with 22 bases left between them. The CDR3 totals 17 residues. Germline assignment: CDR1 SGHRS and CDR2 YFSETQ. The CDR3 DNA follows: TGCGCCAGCACCGACCCGCGGCCAGGGGCGGGTGGAAACACCATATATTTT. This sequence encodes CASTDPRPGAGGNTIYF. The whole variable domain, filled in from reference TRBV5-1 and TRBJ1-3, reads KAGVTQTPRYLIKTRGQQVTLSCSPISGHRSVSWYQQTPGQGLQFLFEYFSETQRNKGNFPGRFSGRQFSNSRSEMNVSTLELGDSALYLCASTDPRPGAGGNTIYFGEGSWLTVV.

V gene TRBV12-1 combines with J gene TRBJ2-1; the table's D call of TRBD2 was not tested on the DNA. TRBV12-1 counts as a pseudogene. This CDR3 spans 20 amino acids. The CDR3 DNA sequence: TGTGCCAGCAGCTACCTGTGGGTATTGGCTAGCGGGGGCCAGGGCGATGAGCAGTTCTTC. Its translation: CASSYLWVLASGGQGDEQFF.

The chain recombines TRBV6-5 with TRBJ2-7, with D maybe TRBD1 (7 bases). Between the trimmed V and J ends, which lost 0 bases and 3 bases, there was a span of 12 bases. The CDR3 is 15 amino acids. From germline, CDR1 is MNHEY and CDR2 SVGAGI. CDR3 sequence reads: CASSYSPQGGYEQYF. CDR3 DNA sequence: TGTGCCAGCAGTTACTCGCCCCAGGGGGGCTACGAGCAGTACTTC.

This clone was seen a few times. The rearrangement joins TRBV18 to TRBJ2-1, with D perhaps TRBD2 (6 bases). This CDR3 is 16 amino acids long. Germline V gene data show CDR1 as KGHSH and CDR2 as LQKENI. V lost 3 bases to trimming and J lost 7 bases, with 19 bases between them. CDR3 DNA sequence: TGTGCCAGCTCACCTACTGGGGGAGGACGGGTGAATGAGCAGTTCTTC. Residues: CASSPTGGGRVNEQFF.

The J gene is TRBJ1-4, the V gene TRBV6-5; D call uncertain. V shed 5 bases and J shed 5 bases, with 3 bases lying between them. The CDR3 has 11 residues. The germline V gene encodes CDR1 MNHEY and CDR2 SVGAGI. DNA for the CDR3: TGTGCCAGCAGTCGGAATGAAAAACTGTTTTTT. Amino acid sequence: CASSRNEKLFF.

The CDR3 sequence is CARQDVGQSYEQYF. In DNA form, the CDR3 reads TGTGCCAGACAAGACGTTGGACAGTCCTACGAGCAGTACTTC. The chain joins TRBV28 to TRBJ2-7; tentatively, D is TRBD1 (6 bases). This CDR3 comprises 14 residues. V lost 9 bases and J 1 base, leaving 16 bases between the germline ends. In germline, CDR1 is MDHEN, CDR2 SYDVKM.

This rearrangement joins TRBV7-2 to TRBJ2-7, with 10 bases aligning to TRBD2. Trimming took 5 bases from V and 2 from J; bases not matched to a gene: 6. Germline CDR1 reads SGHTA; CDR2 reads FQGNSA. The CDR3 totals 15 residues. CDR3 amino acids: CASSLGLAATYEQYF. The CDR3 bases are TGTGCCAGCAGCCTCGGACTAGCGGCCACCTACGAGCAGTACTTC.

The chain joins TRBV30 to TRBJ1-6; 11 positions agree with TRBD1. This CDR3 spans 15 amino acids. Trimming cost V 2 bases and J 11 bases; bases outside gene matches: 8. In germline, CDR1 is GTSNPN, CDR2 SVGIG (reference sequence). CDR3 DNA: TGTGCCTGGAGTCTTACCGGGACAGGGGGGGCACCCCTCCACTTT. Amino acid sequence: CAWSLTGTGGAPLHF.

The rearrangement uses TRBV6-6 and TRBJ1-5; TRBD1 is a possible D gene (5 bases). With 7 bases removed from V and 6 bases from J, the gap between germline ends came to 13 bases. The germline V gene has CDR1 MNHNY and CDR2 SVGAGI (reference sequence). This CDR3 contains 13 residues. The CDR3 DNA reads TGTGCCAGCAAGGAGGGGTTGGTTCAGCCCCAGCATTTT. Its protein is CASKEGLVQPQHF.

The chain links TRBV7-2 to TRBJ2-3; D is ambiguous. This CDR3 is 12 amino acids long. Trimming left V 7 bases short and J 2 bases short, with 7 bases between. Germline CDR1 reads SGHTA; CDR2 reads FQGNSA. DNA of the CDR3: TGTGCCAGCACAGCGATCACAGATACGCAGTATTTT. It codes for CASTAITDTQYF.

The chain carries TRBV5-1 and TRBJ1-2, with TRBD1 as a possible D gene (6 bases). CDR3 length: 14 residues. Trimming took 5 bases from V and 6 from J, leaving 17 bases between them. Germline V gene sequence: CDR1 SGHRS, CDR2 YFSETQ. In DNA, the CDR3 is TGCGCCAGCAGGGTCCAGGGGCCCATCGATGGCTACACCTTC. Translated, it gives CASRVQGPIDGYTF. The variable domain in full, with the rest retrieved from reference TRBV5-1 and TRBJ1-2, is KAGVTQTPRYLIKTRGQQVTLSCSPISGHRSVSWYQQTPGQGLQFLFEYFSETQRNKGNFPGRFSGRQFSNSRSEMNVSTLELGDSALYLCASRVQGPIDGYTFGSGTRLTVV.